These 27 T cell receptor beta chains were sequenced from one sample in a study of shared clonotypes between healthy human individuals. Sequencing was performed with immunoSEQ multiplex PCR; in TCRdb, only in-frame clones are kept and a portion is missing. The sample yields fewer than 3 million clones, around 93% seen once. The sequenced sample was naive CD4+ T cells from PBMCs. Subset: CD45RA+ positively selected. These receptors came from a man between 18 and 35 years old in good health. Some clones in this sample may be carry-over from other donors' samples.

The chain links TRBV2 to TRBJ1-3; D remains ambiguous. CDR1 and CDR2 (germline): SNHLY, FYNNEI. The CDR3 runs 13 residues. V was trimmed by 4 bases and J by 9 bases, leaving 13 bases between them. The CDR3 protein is CASSVEKGRTIYF. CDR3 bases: TGTGCCAGCAGTGTAGAAAAAGGGCGCACCATATATTTT.

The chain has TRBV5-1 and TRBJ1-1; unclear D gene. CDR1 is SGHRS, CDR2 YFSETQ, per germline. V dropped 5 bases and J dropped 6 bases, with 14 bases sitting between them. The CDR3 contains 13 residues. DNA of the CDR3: TGCGCCAGCAGTCCCCGAGTAAACGCTGAAGCTTTCTTT. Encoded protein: CASSPRVNAEAFF.

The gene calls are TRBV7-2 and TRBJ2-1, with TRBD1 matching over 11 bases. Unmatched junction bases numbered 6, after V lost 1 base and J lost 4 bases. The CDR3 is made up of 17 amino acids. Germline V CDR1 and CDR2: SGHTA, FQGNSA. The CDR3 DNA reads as TGTGCCAGCAGCTTAGGGGACAGGGGGAGAGGGTACAATGAGCAGTTCTTC. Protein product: CASSLGDRGRGYNEQFF. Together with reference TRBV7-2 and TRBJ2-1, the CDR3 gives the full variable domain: GAGVSQSPSNKVTEKGKDVELRCDPISGHTALYWYRQSLGQGLEFLIYFQGNSAPDKSGLPSDRFSAERTGGSVSTLTIQRTQQEDSAVYLCASSLGDRGRGYNEQFFGPGTRLTVL.

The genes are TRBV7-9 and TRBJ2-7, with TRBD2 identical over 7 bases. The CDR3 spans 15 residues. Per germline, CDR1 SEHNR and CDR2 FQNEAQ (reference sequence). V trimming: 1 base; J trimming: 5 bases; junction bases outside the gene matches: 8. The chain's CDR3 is CASSLVGRGVHEQYF. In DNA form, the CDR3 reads TGTGCCAGCAGCTTAGTGGGACGGGGGGTCCACGAGCAGTACTTC.

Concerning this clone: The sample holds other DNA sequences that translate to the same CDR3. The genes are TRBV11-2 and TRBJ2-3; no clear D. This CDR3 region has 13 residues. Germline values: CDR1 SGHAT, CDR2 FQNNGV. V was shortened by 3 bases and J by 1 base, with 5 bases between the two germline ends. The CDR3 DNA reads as TGTGCCAGCAGCTTCCCTGGCACAGATACGCAGTATTTT. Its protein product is CASSFPGTDTQYF.

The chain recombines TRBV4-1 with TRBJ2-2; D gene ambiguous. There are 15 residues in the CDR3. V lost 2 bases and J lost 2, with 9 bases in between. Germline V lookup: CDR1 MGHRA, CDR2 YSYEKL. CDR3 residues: CASSQRIGNTGELFF. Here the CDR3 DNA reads TGCGCCAGCAGCCAAAGGATAGGTAACACCGGGGAGCTGTTTTTT.

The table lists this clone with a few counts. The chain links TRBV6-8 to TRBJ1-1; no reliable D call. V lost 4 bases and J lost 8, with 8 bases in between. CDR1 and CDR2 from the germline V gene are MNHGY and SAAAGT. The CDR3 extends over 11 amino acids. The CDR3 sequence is CASSLKPEAFF. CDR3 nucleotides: TGTGCCAGCAGTTTAAAGCCCGAAGCTTTCTTT.

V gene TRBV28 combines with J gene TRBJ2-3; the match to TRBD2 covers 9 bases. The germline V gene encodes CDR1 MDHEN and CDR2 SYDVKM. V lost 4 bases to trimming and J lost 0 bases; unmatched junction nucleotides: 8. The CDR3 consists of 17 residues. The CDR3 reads CASSSTGTSKSTDTQYF. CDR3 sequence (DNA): TGTGCCAGCAGTTCAACCGGGACTAGCAAAAGCACAGATACGCAGTATTTT.

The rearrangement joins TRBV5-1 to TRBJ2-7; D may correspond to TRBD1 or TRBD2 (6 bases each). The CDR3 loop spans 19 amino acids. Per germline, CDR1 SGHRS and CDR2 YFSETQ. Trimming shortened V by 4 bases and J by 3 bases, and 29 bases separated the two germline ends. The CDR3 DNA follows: TGCGCCAGCAGCCCCGATGAGTTGGACCTTGAAGGGGGGATCTACGAGCAGTACTTC. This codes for CASSPDELDLEGGIYEQYF.

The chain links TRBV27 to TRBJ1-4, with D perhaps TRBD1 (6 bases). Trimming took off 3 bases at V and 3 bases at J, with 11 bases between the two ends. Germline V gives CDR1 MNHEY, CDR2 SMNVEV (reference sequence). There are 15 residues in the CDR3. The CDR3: CASSLGTSPNEKLFF. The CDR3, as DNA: TGTGCCAGCAGTTTGGGGACAAGTCCTAATGAAAAACTGTTTTTT.

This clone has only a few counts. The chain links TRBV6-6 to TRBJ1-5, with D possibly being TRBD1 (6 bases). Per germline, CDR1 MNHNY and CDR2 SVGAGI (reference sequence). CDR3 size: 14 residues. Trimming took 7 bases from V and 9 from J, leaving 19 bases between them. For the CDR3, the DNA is TGTGCCAGCACCAACGGGGCATTACAGGGGCCCCAGCATTTT. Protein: CASTNGALQGPQHF.

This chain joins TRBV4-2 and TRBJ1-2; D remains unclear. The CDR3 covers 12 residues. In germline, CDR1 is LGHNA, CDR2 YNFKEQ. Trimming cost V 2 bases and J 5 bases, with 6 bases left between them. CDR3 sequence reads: CASSQLRYGYTF. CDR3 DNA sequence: TGTGCCAGCAGCCAACTTCGGTATGGCTACACCTTC.

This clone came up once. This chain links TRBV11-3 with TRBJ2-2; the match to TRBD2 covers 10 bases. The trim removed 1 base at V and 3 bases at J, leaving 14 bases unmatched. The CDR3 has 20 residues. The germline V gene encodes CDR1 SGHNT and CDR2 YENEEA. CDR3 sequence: CASSLGGLLAGVTDTGELFF. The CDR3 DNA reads TGTGCCAGCAGCTTAGGTGGTTTGCTAGCGGGAGTTACGGACACCGGGGAGCTGTTTTTT.

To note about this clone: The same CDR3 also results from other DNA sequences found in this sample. For the CDR3, the DNA is TGTGCCAGCAGCGCCAGGGGGGCGTATGGCTACACCTTC. Encoded protein: CASSARGAYGYTF. The gene calls are TRBV9 and TRBJ1-2, with TRBD1 matching over 7 bases. Germline CDR1 is SGDLS and CDR2 is YYNGEE. The junction had 4 bases not matched to a gene; V was cut back by 3 bases and J by 5 bases. CDR3 size: 13 residues.

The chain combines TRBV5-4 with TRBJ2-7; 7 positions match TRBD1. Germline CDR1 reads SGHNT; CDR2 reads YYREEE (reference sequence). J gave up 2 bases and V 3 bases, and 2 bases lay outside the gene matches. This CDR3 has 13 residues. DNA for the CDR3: TGTGCCAGCAGCTACACAGGGGCCTACGAGCAGTACTTC. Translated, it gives CASSYTGAYEQYF.

CDR3 loop: CASSSAGGNYGYTF. CDR3 DNA: TGTGCCAGCAGTTCCGCGGGGGGTAACTATGGCTACACCTTC. This chain joins TRBV28 and TRBJ1-2; the D gene is possibly TRBD1 (5 bases). CDR3 size: 14 residues. The germline V and J ends were trimmed by 4 bases and 1 base, with 10 bases remaining between them. Germline CDR1 reads MDHEN; CDR2 reads SYDVKM.

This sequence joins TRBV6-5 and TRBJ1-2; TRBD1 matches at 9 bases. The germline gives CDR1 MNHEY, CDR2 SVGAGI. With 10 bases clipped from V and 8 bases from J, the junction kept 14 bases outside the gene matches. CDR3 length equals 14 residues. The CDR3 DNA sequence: TGTGCCACCCTTCTTGAACAGGGGGCATGGGGCTACACCTTC. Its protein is CATLLEQGAWGYTF.

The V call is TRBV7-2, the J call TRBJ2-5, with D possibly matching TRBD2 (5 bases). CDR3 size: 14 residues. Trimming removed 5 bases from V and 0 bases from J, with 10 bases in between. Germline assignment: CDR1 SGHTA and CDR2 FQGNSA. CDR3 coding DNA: TGTGCCAGCAGCCCTAGCTCTAACCAAGAGACCCAGTACTTC. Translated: CASSPSSNQETQYF.

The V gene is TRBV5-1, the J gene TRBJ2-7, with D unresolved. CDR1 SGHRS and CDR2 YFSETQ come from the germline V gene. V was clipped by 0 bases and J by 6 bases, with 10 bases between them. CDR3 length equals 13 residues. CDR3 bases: TGCGCCAGCAGCTTGGAGTTGGGAACCGAGCAGTACTTC. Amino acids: CASSLELGTEQYF. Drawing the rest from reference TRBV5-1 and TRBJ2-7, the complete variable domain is KAGVTQTPRYLIKTRGQQVTLSCSPISGHRSVSWYQQTPGQGLQFLFEYFSETQRNKGNFPGRFSGRQFSNSRSEMNVSTLELGDSALYLCASSLELGTEQYFGPGTRLTVT.

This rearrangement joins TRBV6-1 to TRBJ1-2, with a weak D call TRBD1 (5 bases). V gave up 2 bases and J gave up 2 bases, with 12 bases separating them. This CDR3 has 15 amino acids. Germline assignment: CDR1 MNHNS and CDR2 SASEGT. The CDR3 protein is CASSESLTANYGYTF. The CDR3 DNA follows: TGTGCCAGCAGTGAAAGCCTGACAGCCAACTATGGCTACACCTTC.

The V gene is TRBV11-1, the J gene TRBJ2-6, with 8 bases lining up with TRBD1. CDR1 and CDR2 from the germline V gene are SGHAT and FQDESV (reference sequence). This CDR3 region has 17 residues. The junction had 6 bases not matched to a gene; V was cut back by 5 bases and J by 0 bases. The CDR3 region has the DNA TGTGCCAGCAGCCCCCGGGACAGGCCCTCTGGGGCCAACGTCCTGACTTTC. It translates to CASSPRDRPSGANVLTF.

As DNA, the CDR3 is TGTGCCAGCAGCGAAGGGAGTTGGGACCTTGGAGATACGCAGTATTTT. This encodes CASSEGSWDLGDTQYF. The chain combines TRBV28 with TRBJ2-3, with D possibly being TRBD1 or TRBD2 (5 bases each). There are 16 residues in the CDR3. Germline values: CDR1 MDHEN, CDR2 SYDVKM. Trimming shortened V by 6 bases and J by 5 bases, and 21 bases separated the two germline ends.

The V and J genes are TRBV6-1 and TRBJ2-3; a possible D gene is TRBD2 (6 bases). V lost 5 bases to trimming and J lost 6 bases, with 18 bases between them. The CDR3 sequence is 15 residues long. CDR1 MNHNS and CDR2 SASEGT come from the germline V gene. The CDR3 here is CASSSPTRSYDTQYF. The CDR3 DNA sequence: TGTGCCAGCAGTTCCCCGACTAGAAGTTACGATACGCAGTATTTT.

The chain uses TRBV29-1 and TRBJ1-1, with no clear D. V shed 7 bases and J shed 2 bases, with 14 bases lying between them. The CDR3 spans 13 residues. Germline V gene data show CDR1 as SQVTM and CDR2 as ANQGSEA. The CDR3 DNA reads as TGCAGCGGGGCCCAGGTGTCCAACACTGAAGCTTTCTTT. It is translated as CSGAQVSNTEAFF.

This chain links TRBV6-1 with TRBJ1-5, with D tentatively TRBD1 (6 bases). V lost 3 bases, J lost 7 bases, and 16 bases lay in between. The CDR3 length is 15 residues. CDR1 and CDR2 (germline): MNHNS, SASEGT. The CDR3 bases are TGTGCCAGCAGTGACCGGCTGATAGGGGGACAGCCCCAGCATTTT. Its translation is CASSDRLIGGQPQHF.

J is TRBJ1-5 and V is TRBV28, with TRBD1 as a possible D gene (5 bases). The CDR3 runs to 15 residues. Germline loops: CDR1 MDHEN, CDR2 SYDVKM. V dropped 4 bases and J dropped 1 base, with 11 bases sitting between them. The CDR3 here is CASSYDQGSNQPQHF. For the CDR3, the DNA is TGTGCCAGCAGTTACGACCAGGGAAGCAATCAGCCCCAGCATTTT.

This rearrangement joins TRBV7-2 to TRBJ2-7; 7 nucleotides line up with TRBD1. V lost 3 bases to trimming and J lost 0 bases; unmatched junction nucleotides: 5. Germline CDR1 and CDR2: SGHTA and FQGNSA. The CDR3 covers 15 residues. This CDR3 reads CASSFYRGSSYEQYF. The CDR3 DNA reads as TGTGCCAGCAGCTTCTACAGGGGAAGCTCCTACGAGCAGTACTTC.